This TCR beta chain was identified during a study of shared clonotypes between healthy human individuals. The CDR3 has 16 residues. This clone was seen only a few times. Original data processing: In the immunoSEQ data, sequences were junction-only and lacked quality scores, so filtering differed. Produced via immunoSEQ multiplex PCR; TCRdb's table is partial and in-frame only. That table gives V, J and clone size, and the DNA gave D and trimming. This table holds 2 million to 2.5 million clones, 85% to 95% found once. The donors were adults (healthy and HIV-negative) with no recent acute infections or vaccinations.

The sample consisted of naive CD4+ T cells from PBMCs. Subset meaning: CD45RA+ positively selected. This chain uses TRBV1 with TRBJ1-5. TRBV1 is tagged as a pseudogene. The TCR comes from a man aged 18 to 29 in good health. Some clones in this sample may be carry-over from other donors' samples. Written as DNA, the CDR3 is TGCACCAGCAGCCCCCGGACCCCGATTGGCGATCAGCCCCAGCATTTT. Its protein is CTSSPRTPIGDQPQHF.